The 18 T cell receptor beta chains presented below share a single source sample, sequenced in a study of glioma-infiltrating T cells after dendritic cell vaccination. Clones were sequenced by immunoSEQ multiplex PCR, and TCRdb holds only the in-frame ones, with some missing. This sample carries tens of thousands of clones, roughly 80% of them seen once, and the ten largest clones take roughly 2.2%. The material was blood, obtained before dendritic cell vaccination. Every receptor here comes from a human donor with glioblastoma.

The chain couples TRBV10-3 to TRBJ1-5; no clear D. This CDR3 comprises 13 residues. Per germline, CDR1 ENHRY and CDR2 SYGVKD. V was trimmed by 10 bases and J by 1 base, leaving 11 bases between them. CDR3 coding DNA: TGTGCCACAGGTGGAGGGAGCAATCAGCCCCAGCATTTT. Translated: CATGGGSNQPQHF.

Only one count was recorded for this clone. V gene TRBV28 combines with J gene TRBJ1-5, with TRBD1 matching 8 bases. The germline CDR1 and CDR2 sequences are MDHEN and SYDVKM. Losses at the gene ends were 4 bases for V and 1 base for J; bases not matched to a gene: 6. The length of the CDR3 is 16 residues. CDR3 region: CASSSGTGGSNQPQHF. For the CDR3, the DNA is TGTGCCAGCAGTTCGGGAACAGGGGGAAGCAATCAGCCCCAGCATTTT. Using reference TRBV28 and TRBJ1-5 for the parts outside the CDR3, the full variable domain is DVKVTQSSRYLVKRTGEKVFLECVQDMDHENMFWYRQDPGLGLRLIYFSYDVKMKEKGDIPEGYSVSREKKERFSLILESASTNQTSMYLCASSSGTGGSNQPQHFGDGTRLSIL.

The chain employs TRBV9 and TRBJ1-1; 8 bases map to TRBD1. The CDR3 has 14 residues. Unmatched junction bases numbered 5, after V lost 2 bases and J lost 5 bases. CDR1 and CDR2 from the germline V gene are SGDLS and YYNGEE. DNA for the CDR3: TGTGCCAGCAGCGTCCGGGACAGGATGACTGAAGCTTTCTTT. This translates into CASSVRDRMTEAFF.

The chain combines TRBV5-5 with TRBJ2-7; 9 bases are a match to TRBD2. Germline V lookup: CDR1 SGHKS, CDR2 YYEKEE (reference sequence). The CDR3 has 15 residues. Unmatched junction bases numbered 5, after V lost 0 bases and J lost 4 bases. The DNA for the CDR3 is TGTGCCAGCAGCTTGGGACTAGCGGAAACATACGAGCAGTACGTC. Translation gives CASSLGLAETYEQYV.

This rearrangement joins TRBV2 to TRBJ2-2, with D tentatively TRBD1 (5 bases). The germline V gene encodes CDR1 SNHLY and CDR2 FYNNEI. V lost 7 bases to trimming and J lost 6 bases, with 24 bases between them. This CDR3 comprises 17 residues. The CDR3 region is CASNDPGQGRFAGELFF. In DNA, the CDR3 is TGTGCCAGCAACGACCCCGGCCAGGGCAGGTTTGCCGGGGAGCTGTTTTTT. The full variable domain, its missing parts supplied by reference TRBV2 and TRBJ2-2, is EPEVTQTPSHQVTQMGQEVILRCVPISNHLYFYWYRQILGQKVEFLVSFYNNEISEKSEIFDDQFSVERPDGSNFTLKIRSTKLEDSAMYFCASNDPGQGRFAGELFFGEGSRLTVL.

This chain links TRBV30 with TRBJ1-5; TRBD1 is a possible D gene (6 bases). Germline V gives CDR1 GTSNPN, CDR2 SVGIG (reference sequence). The CDR3 covers 15 residues. V was cut by 3 bases and J by 1 base, with 13 bases left in between. DNA of the CDR3: TGTGCCTGGAGCGAAACAGGGTGGAGCAATCAGCCCCAGCATTTT. Translated, it gives CAWSETGWSNQPQHF.

V usage is TRBV14 and J usage is TRBJ2-1; D possibly corresponds to TRBD2 (5 bases). Germline lookup yields CDR1 SGHDN and CDR2 FVKESK. This CDR3 is 16 amino acids long. V shed 1 base and J shed 6 bases, with 16 bases lying between them. The CDR3 nucleotides read TGTGCCAGCAGCCAAGCCGGAGGAGTCCAACCCAATGAGCAGTTCTTC. It codes for CASSQAGGVQPNEQFF.

The V gene is TRBV7-2, the J gene TRBJ2-7, with no clear D. This CDR3 contains 13 residues. V gave up 1 base and J gave up 4 bases, with 8 bases separating them. The germline V gene encodes CDR1 SGHTA and CDR2 FQGNSA. The CDR3 sequence is CASSLVFSYEQYF. CDR3 nucleotides: TGTGCCAGCAGCTTAGTTTTCAGTTACGAGCAGTACTTC.

The chain is built from TRBV9 and TRBJ2-3; D possibly corresponds to TRBD1 (6 bases). CDR3 length: 14 residues. Germline V lookup: CDR1 SGDLS, CDR2 YYNGEE. Between the trimmed V and J ends, which lost 4 bases and 4 bases, there was a span of 13 bases. CDR3 bases: TGTGCCAGCAGCAATAGAAACAGGGCAGATACGCAGTATTTT. This translates into CASSNRNRADTQYF. The entire variable domain, with the rest obtained from reference TRBV9 and TRBJ2-3, is as follows: DSGVTQTPKHLITATGQRVTLRCSPRSGDLSVYWYQQSLDQGLQFLIQYYNGEERAKGNILERFSAQQFPDLHSELNLSSLELGDSALYFCASSNRNRADTQYFGPGTRLTVL.

The chain has TRBV11-2 and TRBJ2-3; TRBD1 matches at 7 bases. The junction had 6 bases not matched to a gene; V was cut back by 5 bases and J by 4 bases. The length of the CDR3 is 14 residues. Germline assignment: CDR1 SGHAT and CDR2 FQNNGV. CDR3 nucleotide sequence: TGTGCCAGCAGCCCAGGGGGTGTACCAGATACGCAGTATTTT. Translated, it gives CASSPGGVPDTQYF.

The chain recombines TRBV11-2 with TRBJ1-3; no definite D call. From germline, CDR1 is SGHAT and CDR2 FQNNGV. With 6 bases removed from V and 1 base from J, the gap between germline ends came to 10 bases. The CDR3 covers 14 residues. CDR3: CASRRAGSGNTIYF. CDR3 coding DNA: TGTGCCAGCAGGAGAGCAGGATCTGGAAACACCATATATTTT. Using reference TRBV11-2 and TRBJ1-3 for the parts outside the CDR3, the full variable domain is EAGVAQSPRYKIIEKRQSVAFWCNPISGHATLYWYQQILGQGPKLLIQFQNNGVVDDSQLPKDRFSAERLKGVDSTLKIQPAKLEDSAVYLCASRRAGSGNTIYFGEGSWLTVV.

In the case of this clone: This same CDR3 is encoded by further DNA sequences in the sample. This chain uses TRBV5-1 with TRBJ1-2, with D hard to call. Trimming took off 0 bases at V and 5 bases at J, with 11 bases between the two ends. Germline V gives CDR1 SGHRS, CDR2 YFSETQ. The CDR3 is made up of 14 amino acids. The CDR3 nucleotides are TGCGCCAGCAGCTTGGGTACGGGGAGTTATGGCTACACCTTC. It encodes CASSLGTGSYGYTF.

In this sample, this clone turned up a few times. V is TRBV9 and J is TRBJ1-2, with 9 bases lining up with TRBD1. CDR3 length: 14 residues. CDR1 is SGDLS and CDR2 is YYNGEE in the germline V gene. The trim removed 6 bases at V and 7 bases at J, leaving 10 bases unmatched. The DNA of the CDR3 is TGTGCCAGCACTCTTTCACAGGGGGCTCGTGGCTACACCTTC. It yields the protein CASTLSQGARGYTF.

This chain uses TRBV29-1 with TRBJ2-3; 8 positions agree with TRBD2. V gave up 3 bases and J gave up 4 bases; unmatched junction bases: 3. The CDR3 covers 13 residues. Germline V gene lookup returns CDR1 SQVTM and CDR2 ANQGSEA. CDR3 sequence: CSVDGGASDTQYF. For the CDR3, the DNA is TGCAGCGTTGACGGGGGGGCGTCAGATACGCAGTATTTT.

This clone has a handful of counts. V is TRBV7-2 and J is TRBJ1-1; TRBD1 might be the D (6 bases). Germline CDR1 SGHTA, CDR2 FQGNSA. Trimming took 5 bases from V and 5 from J, leaving 12 bases between them. CDR3 length: 13 residues. CDR3 in DNA: TGTGCCAGCAGCCTTACACAGGGAACTGAAGCTTTCTTT. Translating gives CASSLTQGTEAFF.

CDR3 residues: CASRGLNSGNTIYF. CDR3 nucleotide sequence: TGTGCCAGCAGGGGACTGAACTCTGGAAACACCATATATTTT. The chain employs TRBV6-5 and TRBJ1-3; a possible D gene is TRBD1 (5 bases). Germline lookup yields CDR1 MNHEY and CDR2 SVGAGI. The length of the CDR3 is 14 residues. The V and J ends lost 6 bases and 0 bases respectively, with 9 bases between them.

CDR3 bases: TGTGCCAGCAGTGAAGCAGGCTACAGGGTGGCGCAGTACTTC. Encoded protein: CASSEAGYRVAQYF. The chain couples TRBV6-1 to TRBJ2-7; a possible D gene is TRBD1 (6 bases). Germline V gives CDR1 MNHNS, CDR2 SASEGT. This CDR3 is 14 amino acids long. The V and J ends lost 0 bases and 9 bases respectively, with 15 bases between them.

The V gene is TRBV14, the J gene TRBJ2-1; D possibly corresponds to TRBD2 (5 bases). CDR3 length equals 12 residues. V lost 6 bases, J lost 7 bases, and 10 bases lay in between. Looked up from germline, CDR1 is SGHDN and CDR2 is FVKESK. CDR3 sequence: CASSLGGNEQFF. The DNA of the CDR3 is TGTGCCAGCAGTCTGGGCGGGAATGAGCAGTTCTTC. The full variable domain, in which reference TRBV14 and TRBJ2-1 provide the parts outside the CDR3, is EAGVTQFPSHSVIEKGQTVTLRCDPISGHDNLYWYRRVMGKEIKFLLHFVKESKQDESGMPNNRFLAERTGGTYSTLKVQPAELEDSGVYFCASSLGGNEQFFGPGTRLTVL.